This T cell receptor (beta chain) was captured in a study of response to subunit inactivated influenza vaccine (dated by TCRdb to the late 2010s). Notes on the research overall: The study used deep quantitative T cell receptor repertoire profiling to track responses to a trivalent subunit inactivated influenza vaccine.

What the authors observed across the whole study: The authors suggested that each seasonal influenza vaccination may recruit only a limited number of new T cells.

On this clonotype: Its cognate antigen has yet to be identified. No base qualities exist here, and no much larger clone lies one base off it.

Receptor amplification or capture employed RT-PCR. Sequencer: Illumina HiSeq 2500. TCRdb passed the public sequencing reads through fastp at Q25 and MiXCR, retaining productive beta sequences. Rows merge per CDR3 protein into single entries with the most common DNA and genes. This sample lists around 320,000 distinct CDR3 sequences; approximately 21% were detected once. Clones ranked in the top ten supply 10% of the sample. Spanning cysteine to phenylalanine, the CDR3 consists of 15 amino acids. Solely the CDR3 DNA is kept, with 45 bases framed from the first base. From a lookup of the germline V gene, CDR1 and CDR2 are SGDLS and YYNGEE. Clipping removes 3 bases from V and 2 bases from J, with 4 as the unmatched junction base count.

The receptor chain draws on TRBV9 and TRBJ1-4; 7 nucleotides in the junction match TRBD1. Sequenced material: PBMCs from blood, taken less than 22 months after vaccination. The clonotype was recovered from a man aged 45 to 75 who received an inactivated influenza vaccine. Donor details come from another sample of the same person, matched by shared clones. The DNA sequence is given as TGTGCCAGCAGCGATCAGGGGGGCACTAATGAAAAACTGTTTTTT. This encodes CASSDQGGTNEKLFF.